A selection of T cell receptor beta chains follows, all from one sample in a study of response to subunit inactivated influenza vaccine. Each CDR3 protein gets one entry after TCRdb re-called the RT-PCR reads with MiXCR. This table holds more than 700,000 distinct CDR3 sequences, around 20% found once. Sequenced here: PBMCs from blood, sampled roughly 5 days after vaccination. The receptors were sampled from a man aged 50 or older who received an inactivated influenza vaccine. The CDR3 runs from the conserved cysteine through the conserved F or W. Each record gives: clone size, J gene, D gene, V gene, CDR3 DNA, CDR3 protein. The D gene is left open where the match is weak. Some rows mark clone size as missing; the rest say once, few, many or name a class of expanded clone.

few | TRBJ2-5 | NA | TRBV4-1 | TGCGCCAGCAGCCAAGAGTGGCAGGGAGTCCAAGAGACCCAGTACTTC | CASSQEWQGVQETQYF
NA | TRBJ2-3 | NA | TRBV7-8 | TGTGCCAGCAGGGAGACAAGGGTGGACACAGATACGCAGTATTTT | CASRETRVDTDTQYF
NA | TRBJ2-2 | TRBD2 | TRBV10-3 | TGTGCCATCAGAACTAGCGGGAGTGCCACCGGGGAGCTGTTTTTT | CAIRTSGSATGELFF
NA | TRBJ2-5 | NA | TRBV7-6 | TGTGCCAGCAGCTTAGGACCGGGAGACCAAGAGACCCAGTACTTC | CASSLGPGDQETQYF
few | TRBJ2-7 | NA | TRBV27 | TGTGCCAGCAGTCCGCTGGGGGTCTACGAGCAGTACTTC | CASSPLGVYEQYF
NA | TRBJ1-4 | NA | TRBV5-4 | TGTGCCAGCAGCCTCCGGGACGGTAATGAAAAACTGTTTTTT | CASSLRDGNEKLFF
NA | TRBJ1-5 | NA | TRBV28 | TGTGCCAGCAGCCTACCGAGGGGGGGCAATCAGCCCCAGCATTTT | CASSLPRGGNQPQHF
NA | TRBJ2-1 | TRBD1 | TRBV24-1 | TGTGCCACCAGTGACGGGGACAGGGCGTACAATGAGCAGTTCTTC | CATSDGDRAYNEQFF
NA | TRBJ1-2 | NA | TRBV7-9 | TGTGCCAGCAGCCTAGACGCCGAACTCTATGGCTACACCTTC | CASSLDAELYGYTF
few | TRBJ1-1 | TRBD1 | TRBV4-3 | TGCGCCAGCAGCCCGGAGGTCGGACAGGGATATACTGAAGCTTTCTTT | CASSPEVGQGYTEAFF
NA | TRBJ1-4 | NA | TRBV7-3 | TGTGCCAGCAATGCAGGGAATCGGGAGGCAACTAATGAAAAACTGTTTTTT | CASNAGNREATNEKLFF
NA | TRBJ2-3 | NA | TRBV20-1 | TGCAGTGCCGCCGGGGGTAGCGGCCTACCCAAAAATACGCAGTATTTT | CSAAGGSGLPKNTQYF
few | TRBJ2-1 | TRBD2 | TRBV5-4 | TGTGCCAGCAGCCACCGGGACTACCTGGGCAATGAGCAGTTCTTC | CASSHRDYLGNEQFF
NA | TRBJ1-4 | NA | TRBV20-1 | TGCAGTGCTAGGAGAATGGGAGAAAAACTGTTTTTT | CSARRMGEKLFF
few | TRBJ2-3 | NA | TRBV7-9 | TGTGCCAGCAGCCTATACGGGAGTAATCGGGATACGCAGTATTTT | CASSLYGSNRDTQYF
few | TRBJ2-1 | NA | TRBV29-1 | TGCAGCACGCGGGTAGGGACCCAGCCCAAATACAATGAGCAGTTCTTC | CSTRVGTQPKYNEQFF
few | TRBJ2-5 | NA | TRBV29-1 | TGCAGCGCTGACGGACAGCTCCAAGAGACCCAGTACTTC | CSADGQLQETQYF
NA | TRBJ2-1 | NA | TRBV5-1 | TGCGCCAGCAGCTTGGAGGTACTGAAAGGCTCCTACAATGAGCAGTTCTTC | CASSLEVLKGSYNEQFF
many | TRBJ1-1 | TRBD1 | TRBV12-3/TRBV12-4 | TGTGCCAGCAGTTCGCGACAGGGGGCTGAAGCTTTCTTT | CASSSRQGAEAFF
NA | TRBJ2-7 | TRBD1 | TRBV10-3 | TGTGCCATCAGTGAGTCGGGACAGGGGTTCGACGAGCAGTACTTC | CAISESGQGFDEQYF
few | TRBJ2-7 | NA | TRBV13 | TGTGCCAGCAGAATAGGGCTGGGGGGCTCGTCCTACGAGCAGTACTTC | CASRIGLGGSSYEQYF
few | TRBJ2-1 | TRBD2 | TRBV7-9 | TGTGCCAGCGCTGTCCCGCATTTTGCGGGAGTTATCAATGAGCAGTTCTTC | CASAVPHFAGVINEQFF
few | TRBJ2-2 | TRBD1 | TRBV5-6 | TGTGCCAGCAGCTTATTGGGGACAGGGGATTCCGGGGAGCTGTTTTTT | CASSLLGTGDSGELFF
NA | TRBJ2-4 | TRBD1 | TRBV6-1 | TGTGCCAGCACCCTGACAGGGGAAAACATTCAGTACTTC | CASTLTGENIQYF
few | TRBJ1-4 | TRBD1 | TRBV28 | TGTGCCAGCAGTTCCTCAGGGGACAGGGGAAGATCTAATGAAAAACTGTTTTTT | CASSSSGDRGRSNEKLFF
many | TRBJ1-3 | NA | TRBV20-1 | TGCAGTGCTATTTGGAGAGCGAACACCATATATTTT | CSAIWRANTIYF
NA | TRBJ2-3 | NA | TRBV5-1 | TGCGCCAGCAGCTTATCGCCGGGGGCAGGAGATACGCAGTATTTT | CASSLSPGAGDTQYF
NA | TRBJ1-2 | NA | TRBV3-1 | TGTGCCAGCAGCCAAGGAGTTCAGGCGATCTATGGCTACACCTTC | CASSQGVQAIYGYTF
NA | TRBJ2-1 | NA | TRBV4-2 | TGTGCCAGCAGCCAAGAGGTTTGGGGGGCCCATAATGAGCAGTTCTTC | CASSQEVWGAHNEQFF
NA | TRBJ2-2 | TRBD1 | TRBV24-1 | TGTGCCACCGAGGCGACAGGGAGAACCGGGGAGCTGTTTTTT | CATEATGRTGELFF
NA | TRBJ2-5 | TRBD1 | TRBV28 | TGTGCCAGCAGTTTGGGGAGAGGGGGCATGTTGGACTCCAGGGAGACCCAGTACTTC | CASSLGRGGMLDSRETQYF
few | TRBJ2-4 | NA | TRBV29-1 | TGCAGCGCCCTGACTAGTGACATTCAGTACTTC | CSALTSDIQYF
NA | TRBJ1-1 | TRBD1 | TRBV20-1 | TGCAGTGCCCTCCAGGGGGGCAGGGTGAACACTGAAGCTTTCTTT | CSALQGGRVNTEAFF
NA | TRBJ1-6 | NA | TRBV6-1 | TGTGCCAGCAGGCAGGGGTCGTATAATTCACCCCTCCACTTT | CASRQGSYNSPLHF
NA | TRBJ1-2 | TRBD1 | TRBV12-3/TRBV12-4 | TGTGCCAGCAGTAGACAGGGGGCCCATGGCTACACCTTC | CASSRQGAHGYTF